This passage covers 13 T cell receptor beta chains from one sample sequenced in a study of cytomegalovirus exposure and HLA in healthy donors. It was with 60 Vbeta and 13 Jbeta primers that the PCR ran. Assay used: immunoSEQ multiplex PCR; TCRdb lists only in-frame clones, some missing. This table lists 150,000 to 250,000 clones. Sequencing input: PBMCs. The receptors originated from a boy between 10 and 17 years old in good health and CMV-seronegative.

This sequence joins TRBV9 and TRBJ2-2, with a tentative D call TRBD1 (5 bases). V was clipped by 4 bases and J by 5 bases, with 15 bases between them. This CDR3 has 15 residues. Germline V gene sequence: CDR1 SGDLS, CDR2 YYNGEE. Here the CDR3 reads CASSLFTSGTGELFF. The CDR3 DNA follows: TGTGCCAGCAGCCTCTTCACCTCAGGGACCGGGGAGCTGTTTTTT.

The chain has TRBV5-6 and TRBJ2-7, with D possibly TRBD2 on 5 matching bases. V lost 4 bases to trimming and J lost 4 bases, with 12 bases between them. Looked up from germline, CDR1 is SGHDT and CDR2 is YYEEEE. The CDR3 length is 13 residues. CDR3 in amino acids: CASSPGVAYEQYF. CDR3 DNA: TGTGCCAGCAGCCCCGGGGTAGCTTACGAGCAGTACTTC.

The rearrangement uses TRBV6-6 and TRBJ1-1; 9 nucleotides line up with TRBD1. Germline V gives CDR1 MNHNY, CDR2 SVGAGI (reference sequence). J lost 7 bases, V lost 6 bases, and 6 bases had no gene match. The CDR3 length is 13 residues. CDR3 in DNA: TGTGCCAGCAGATTACAGGGGGCGGGTGAAGCTTTCTTT. Protein: CASRLQGAGEAFF.

The chain is built from TRBV7-3 and TRBJ1-4, with 8 bases aligning to TRBD1. The CDR3 contains 15 residues. V was clipped by 5 bases and J by 7 bases; unmatched bases: 9. CDR1 and CDR2 (germline): SGHTA, FQGTGA. The CDR3 here is CASSTNRTGCEKLFF. The CDR3 nucleotides are TGTGCCAGCAGCACAAATCGGACAGGGTGTGAAAAACTGTTTTTT.

This chain uses TRBV6-5 with TRBJ1-1; TRBD1 agrees at 8 bases. The CDR3 extends over 14 amino acids. CDR1 MNHEY and CDR2 SVGAGI come from the germline V gene. The V segment lost 3 bases and the J segment 1 base; nucleotides outside the gene matches: 1. CDR3 region: CASSYGTGNTEAFF. CDR3 nucleotides: TGTGCCAGCAGTTATGGGACAGGGAACACTGAAGCTTTCTTT.

The V call is TRBV7-2, the J call TRBJ2-5; 12 positions agree with TRBD2. The CDR3 runs 16 residues. The ends lost 4 bases at V and 5 bases at J; junction bases unmatched: 8. CDR1 is SGHTA, CDR2 FQGNSA, per germline. In DNA form, the CDR3 reads TGTGCCAGCAGCTCCCGGACTAGCGGGAACCGGGAGACCCAGTACTTC. Its protein product is CASSSRTSGNRETQYF. Complete variable domain (other parts from reference TRBV7-2 and TRBJ2-5): GAGVSQSPSNKVTEKGKDVELRCDPISGHTALYWYRQSLGQGLEFLIYFQGNSAPDKSGLPSDRFSAERTGGSVSTLTIQRTQQEDSAVYLCASSSRTSGNRETQYFGPGTRLLVL.

This chain links TRBV6-1 with TRBJ1-3, with TRBD1 matching over 8 bases. The CDR3 is 14 residues long. J gave up 6 bases and V 6 bases, and 7 bases lay outside the gene matches. The germline CDR1 and CDR2 sequences are MNHNS and SASEGT. For the CDR3, the DNA is TGTGCCAGCAGGATGACAGGGGCCTTAAACACCATATATTTT. Translated: CASRMTGALNTIYF.

V and J are TRBV14 and TRBJ2-1; 9 positions match TRBD2. The CDR3 has 16 residues. V trimming: 0 bases; J trimming: 0 bases; junction bases outside the gene matches: 0. Germline V gene data show CDR1 as SGHDN and CDR2 as FVKESK. The CDR3, as DNA: TGTGCCAGCAGCCAAGAGCGGGGGGGCTCCTACAATGAGCAGTTCTTC. Its protein is CASSQERGGSYNEQFF.

V usage is TRBV6-5 and J usage is TRBJ1-6; D is unclear. The V gene lost 6 bases and the J gene lost 0 bases, with 3 bases spanning the gap. The CDR3 is made up of 13 amino acids. Germline values: CDR1 MNHEY, CDR2 SVGAGI. CDR3 sequence: CASRSSYNSPLHF. CDR3 nucleotide sequence: TGTGCCAGCAGGAGCTCCTATAATTCACCCCTCCACTTT.

The chain couples TRBV27 to TRBJ2-3, with 10 bases aligning to TRBD2. This CDR3 region has 17 residues. Trimming cost V 1 base and J 2 bases; bases outside gene matches: 6. CDR1 and CDR2 from the germline V gene are MNHEY and SMNVEV (reference sequence). Here the CDR3 DNA reads TGTGCCAGCAGTTTATACTGGCTAGCGGGGGACACAGATACGCAGTATTTT. The encoded protein is CASSLYWLAGDTDTQYF.

The rearrangement links TRBV7-6 to TRBJ2-6; D remains ambiguous. The ends were cut back, 3 bases at V and 4 bases at J, with 10 bases in the middle. CDR1 and CDR2 from the germline V gene are SGHVS and FNYEAQ. The CDR3 totals 15 residues. DNA of the CDR3: TGTGCCAGCAGCTTCCCACCGGTCGGGGCCAACGTCCTGACTTTC. Translated, it gives CASSFPPVGANVLTF. The whole variable domain, remainder taken from reference TRBV7-6 and TRBJ2-6, is GAGVSQSPRYKVTKRGQDVALRCDPISGHVSLYWYRQALGQGPEFLTYFNYEAQQDKSGLPNDRFSAERPEGSISTLTIQRTEQRDSAMYRCASSFPPVGANVLTFGAGSRLTVL.

CDR3 nucleotides: TGCGCCAGCAGGTCAAGGGGCGCACGCTCCTACGAGCAGTACTTC. Residues: CASRSRGARSYEQYF. The chain links TRBV5-1 to TRBJ2-7, with D perhaps matching TRBD1 (5 bases). The germline gives CDR1 SGHRS, CDR2 YFSETQ. V lost 5 bases, J lost 0 bases, and 15 bases lay in between. CDR3 length: 15 amino acids. Filled out from reference TRBV5-1 and TRBJ2-7, the complete variable domain reads KAGVTQTPRYLIKTRGQQVTLSCSPISGHRSVSWYQQTPGQGLQFLFEYFSETQRNKGNFPGRFSGRQFSNSRSEMNVSTLELGDSALYLCASRSRGARSYEQYFGPGTRLTVT.

This chain links TRBV5-6 with TRBJ1-2; unclear D gene. The germline gives CDR1 SGHDT, CDR2 YYEEEE. Trimming removed 0 bases at V and 8 bases at J, with 17 bases between. This CDR3 spans 15 amino acids. CDR3 loop: CASSLEAGASQGYTF. DNA of the CDR3: TGTGCCAGCAGCTTGGAGGCGGGAGCCTCTCAAGGCTACACCTTC.